The clone carrying this TCR beta chain was counted ten times or more. Its antigen is not known. The data derive from a study of early T cells in non-severe SARS-CoV-2 infection. Study information: Alpha and beta chains were unpaired, from unsorted whole-blood bulk RNA.

Study-wide points: VDJdb matching, biased toward anti-spike CD8 responses, missed private and CD4 specificities.

Unique molecular identifiers tagged individual cDNA molecules. MiXCR, run by TCRdb on the 5' RACE reads, gives a single entry per CDR3 protein. The sample has about 60,000 distinct CDR3 sequences; approximately 9.3% are singletons. The source is an adult who was a healthcare worker with PCR-confirmed SARS-CoV-2 infection or an uninfected control (not recorded which). The sequencing input was whole blood.

This chain's CDR3 is CAWQGTRGNQPQHF. CDR3 DNA sequence: TGTGCCTGGCAGGGGACAAGGGGAAATCAGCCCCAGCATTTT. The chain links TRBV30 to TRBJ1-5, with D perhaps TRBD1 (6 bases). CDR1 GTSNPN and CDR2 SVGIG come from the germline V gene (reference sequence). V shed 5 bases and J shed 4 bases, with 15 bases lying between them. The length of the CDR3 is 14 residues.